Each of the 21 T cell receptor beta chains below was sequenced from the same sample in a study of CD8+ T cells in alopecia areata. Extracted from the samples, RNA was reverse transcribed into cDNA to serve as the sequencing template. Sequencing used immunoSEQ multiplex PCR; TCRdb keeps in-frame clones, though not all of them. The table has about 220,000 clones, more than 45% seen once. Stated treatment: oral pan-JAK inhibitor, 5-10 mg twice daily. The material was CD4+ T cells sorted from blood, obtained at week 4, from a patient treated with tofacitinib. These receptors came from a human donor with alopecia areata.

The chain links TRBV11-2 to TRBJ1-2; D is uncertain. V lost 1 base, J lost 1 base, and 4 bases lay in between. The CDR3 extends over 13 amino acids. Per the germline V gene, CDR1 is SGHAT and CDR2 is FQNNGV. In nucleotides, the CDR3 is TGTGCCAGCAGCTTAGCCGATAACTATGGCTACACCTTC. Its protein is CASSLADNYGYTF.

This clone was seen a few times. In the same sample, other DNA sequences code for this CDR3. The CDR3 is CASSLGQGSYEQYF. The CDR3 DNA is TGTGCCAGCAGCTTGGGGCAGGGGAGCTACGAGCAGTACTTC. The rearrangement joins TRBV5-6 to TRBJ2-7; possible D gene TRBD1, 6 bases. Between the trimmed V and J ends, which lost 0 bases and 3 bases, there was a span of 10 bases. Germline CDR1 SGHDT, CDR2 YYEEEE. The CDR3 is made up of 14 amino acids.

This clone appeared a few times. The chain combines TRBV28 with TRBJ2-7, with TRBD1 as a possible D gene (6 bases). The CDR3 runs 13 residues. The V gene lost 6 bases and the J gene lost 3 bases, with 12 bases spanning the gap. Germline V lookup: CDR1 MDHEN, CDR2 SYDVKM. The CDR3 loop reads CASSHRVGYEQYF. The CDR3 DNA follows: TGTGCCAGCAGCCACAGGGTAGGCTACGAGCAGTACTTC. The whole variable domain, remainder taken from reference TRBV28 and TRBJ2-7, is DVKVTQSSRYLVKRTGEKVFLECVQDMDHENMFWYRQDPGLGLRLIYFSYDVKMKEKGDIPEGYSVSREKKERFSLILESASTNQTSMYLCASSHRVGYEQYFGPGTRLTVT.

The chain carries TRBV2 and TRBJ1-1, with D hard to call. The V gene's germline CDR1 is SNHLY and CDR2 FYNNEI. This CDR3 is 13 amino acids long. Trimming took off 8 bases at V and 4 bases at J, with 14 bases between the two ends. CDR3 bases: TGTGCCAGCCTAAGCCTGGGCGGCACTGAAGCTTTCTTT. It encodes CASLSLGGTEAFF.

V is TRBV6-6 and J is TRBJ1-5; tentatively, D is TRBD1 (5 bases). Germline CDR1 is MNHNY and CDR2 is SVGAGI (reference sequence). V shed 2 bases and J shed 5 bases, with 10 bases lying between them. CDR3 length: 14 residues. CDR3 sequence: CASSYVQGYQPQHF. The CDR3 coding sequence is TGTGCCAGCAGTTACGTCCAGGGTTATCAGCCCCAGCATTTT.

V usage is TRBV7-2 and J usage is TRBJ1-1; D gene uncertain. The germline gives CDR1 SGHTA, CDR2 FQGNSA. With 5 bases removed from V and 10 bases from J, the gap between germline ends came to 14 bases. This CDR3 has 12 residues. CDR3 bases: TGTGCCAGCAGCCCCCTGGGTGAGGGAGCTTTCTTT. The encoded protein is CASSPLGEGAFF.

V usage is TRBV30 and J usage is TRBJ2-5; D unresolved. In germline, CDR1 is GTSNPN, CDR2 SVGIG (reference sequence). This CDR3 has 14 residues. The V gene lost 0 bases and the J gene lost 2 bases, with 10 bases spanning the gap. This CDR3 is CAWSVVALQETQYF. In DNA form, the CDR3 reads TGTGCCTGGAGTGTAGTGGCTCTACAAGAGACCCAGTACTTC. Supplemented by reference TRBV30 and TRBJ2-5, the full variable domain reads SQTIHQWPATLVQPVGSPLSLECTVEGTSNPNLYWYRQAAGRGLQLLFYSVGIGQISSEVPQNLSASRPQDRQFILSSKKLLLSDSGFYLCAWSVVALQETQYFGPGTRLLVL.

CDR3 DNA sequence: TGCAGCGTTGGGCTACCTAACCATCGGGACACTGAAGCTTTCTTT. Its translation is CSVGLPNHRDTEAFF. This rearrangement joins TRBV29-1 to TRBJ1-1; D call uncertain. Trimming took 4 bases from V and 3 from J, leaving 18 bases between them. The CDR3 is 15 amino acids. From germline, CDR1 is SQVTM and CDR2 ANQGSEA. Filled out from reference TRBV29-1 and TRBJ1-1, the complete variable domain reads SAVISQKPSRDICQRGTSLTIQCQVDSQVTMMFWYRQQPGQSLTLIATANQGSEATYESGFVIDKFPISRPNLTFSTLTVSNMSPEDSSIYLCSVGLPNHRDTEAFFGQGTRLTVV.

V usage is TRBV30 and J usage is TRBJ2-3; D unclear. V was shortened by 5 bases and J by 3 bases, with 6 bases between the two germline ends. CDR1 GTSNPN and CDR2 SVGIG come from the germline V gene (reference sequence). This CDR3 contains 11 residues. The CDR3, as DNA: TGTGCCTGGGGACCAACAGATACGCAGTATTTT. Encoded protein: CAWGPTDTQYF.

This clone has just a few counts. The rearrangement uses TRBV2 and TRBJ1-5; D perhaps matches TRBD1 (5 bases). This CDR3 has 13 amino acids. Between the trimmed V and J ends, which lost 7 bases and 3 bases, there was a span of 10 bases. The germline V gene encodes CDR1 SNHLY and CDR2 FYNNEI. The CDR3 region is CASNRQTNQPQHF. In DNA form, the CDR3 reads TGTGCCAGCAATCGACAGACCAATCAGCCCCAGCATTTT.

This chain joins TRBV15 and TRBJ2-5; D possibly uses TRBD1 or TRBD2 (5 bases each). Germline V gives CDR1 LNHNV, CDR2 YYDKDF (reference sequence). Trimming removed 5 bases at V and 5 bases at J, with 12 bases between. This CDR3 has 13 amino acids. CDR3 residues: CATSWGSGETQYF. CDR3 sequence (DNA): TGTGCCACCAGCTGGGGCTCGGGGGAGACCCAGTACTTC.

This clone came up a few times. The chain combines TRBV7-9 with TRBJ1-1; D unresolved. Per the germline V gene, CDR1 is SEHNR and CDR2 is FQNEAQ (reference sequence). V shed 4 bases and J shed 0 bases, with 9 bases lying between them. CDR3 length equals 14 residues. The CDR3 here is CASSSQAMNTEAFF. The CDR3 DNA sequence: TGTGCCAGCAGCTCCCAGGCAATGAACACTGAAGCTTTCTTT.

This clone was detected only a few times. This CDR3 reads CASSKDPGLVLF. The DNA of the CDR3 is TGTGCCAGCAGCAAAGACCCGGGACTAGTGCTCTTC. This chain connects TRBV21-1 to TRBJ2-1; the DNA was not used to check the table's D call, TRBD2. TRBV21-1 is flagged as a pseudogene. CDR3 length equals 12 residues.

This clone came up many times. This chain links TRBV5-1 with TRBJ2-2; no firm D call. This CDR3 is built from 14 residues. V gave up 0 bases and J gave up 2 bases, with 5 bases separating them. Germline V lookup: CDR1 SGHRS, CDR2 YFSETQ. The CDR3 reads CASSLDLNTGELFF. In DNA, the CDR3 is TGCGCCAGCAGCTTGGATCTAAACACCGGGGAGCTGTTTTTT. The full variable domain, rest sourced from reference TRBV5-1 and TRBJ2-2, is KAGVTQTPRYLIKTRGQQVTLSCSPISGHRSVSWYQQTPGQGLQFLFEYFSETQRNKGNFPGRFSGRQFSNSRSEMNVSTLELGDSALYLCASSLDLNTGELFFGEGSRLTVL.

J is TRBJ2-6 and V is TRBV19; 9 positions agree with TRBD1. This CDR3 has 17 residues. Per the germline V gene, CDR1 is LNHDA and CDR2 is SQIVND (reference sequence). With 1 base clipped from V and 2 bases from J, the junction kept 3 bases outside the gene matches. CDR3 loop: CASSIATGGAGANVLTF. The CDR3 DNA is TGTGCCAGTAGTATAGCAACAGGGGGCGCTGGGGCCAACGTCCTGACTTTC.

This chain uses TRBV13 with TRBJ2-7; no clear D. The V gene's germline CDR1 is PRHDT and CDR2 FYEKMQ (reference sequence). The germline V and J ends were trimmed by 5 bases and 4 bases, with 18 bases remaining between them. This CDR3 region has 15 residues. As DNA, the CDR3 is TGTGCCAGCAGCACGCCCTTATCTAATCGGTACGAGCAGTACTTC. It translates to CASSTPLSNRYEQYF.

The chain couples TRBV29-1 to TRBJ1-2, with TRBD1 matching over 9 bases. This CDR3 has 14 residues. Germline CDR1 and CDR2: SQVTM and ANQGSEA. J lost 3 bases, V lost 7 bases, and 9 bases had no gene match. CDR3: CSAGGQGPDYGYTF. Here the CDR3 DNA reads TGCAGCGCCGGCGGACAGGGGCCGGACTATGGCTACACCTTC.

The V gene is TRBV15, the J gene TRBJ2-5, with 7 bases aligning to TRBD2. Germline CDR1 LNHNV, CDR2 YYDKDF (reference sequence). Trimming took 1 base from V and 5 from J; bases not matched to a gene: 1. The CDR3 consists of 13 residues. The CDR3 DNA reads TGTGCCACCAGCAGAGTGGGGGGGGAGACCCAGTACTTC. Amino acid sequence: CATSRVGGETQYF. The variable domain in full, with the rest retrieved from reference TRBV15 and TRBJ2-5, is DAMVIQNPRYQVTQFGKPVTLSCSQTLNHNVMYWYQQKSSQAPKLLFHYYDKDFNNEADTPDNFQSRRPNTSFCFLDIRSPGLGDTAMYLCATSRVGGETQYFGPGTRLLVL.

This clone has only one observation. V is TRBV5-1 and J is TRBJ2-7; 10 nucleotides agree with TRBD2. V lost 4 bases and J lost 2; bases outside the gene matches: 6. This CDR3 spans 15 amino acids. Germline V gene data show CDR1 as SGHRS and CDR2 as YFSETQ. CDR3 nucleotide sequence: TGCGCCAGCAGCGGACGGACTAGCGGCCCCTACGAGCAGTACTTC. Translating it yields CASSGRTSGPYEQYF.

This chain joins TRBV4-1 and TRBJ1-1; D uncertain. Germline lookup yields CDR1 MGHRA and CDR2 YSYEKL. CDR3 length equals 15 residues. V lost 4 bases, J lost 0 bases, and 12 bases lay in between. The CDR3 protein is CASSPPVGMNTEAFF. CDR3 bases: TGCGCCAGCAGCCCTCCGGTGGGGATGAACACTGAAGCTTTCTTT.

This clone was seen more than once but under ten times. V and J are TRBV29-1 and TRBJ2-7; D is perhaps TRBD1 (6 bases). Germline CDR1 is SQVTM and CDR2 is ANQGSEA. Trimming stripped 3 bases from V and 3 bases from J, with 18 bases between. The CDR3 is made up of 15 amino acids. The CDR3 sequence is CSVDFRDKGIYEQYF. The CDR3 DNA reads TGCAGCGTTGACTTCCGGGACAAGGGGATCTACGAGCAGTACTTC.